The sequence of this T cell receptor beta chain was determined in a study of cytomegalovirus exposure and HLA in healthy donors. Study-wide points: In a later analysis, TCR beta V- and J-gene trimming showed a link to a missense DCLRE1C variant. Because they were indistinguishable, some V segments, including TRBV6-2 and TRBV6-3, were excluded. Cytomegalovirus association was assigned to 170 or so TCR beta chains.

Per the germline V gene, CDR1 is SNHLY and CDR2 is FYNNEI. This CDR3 contains 15 residues. V dropped 1 base and J dropped 5 bases, with 14 bases sitting between them. PCR was performed using 60 Vbeta and 13 Jbeta primers. Here immunoSEQ multiplex PCR was the method, and the copy in TCRdb shows in-frame clones only, minus some. The sample lists 100,000 to 150,000 clones, around 83% occurring once. Concerning this clone: Its cognate antigen is unknown.

The sequencing sample was made of PBMCs. V gene TRBV2 combines with J gene TRBJ1-2; weak D call: TRBD1 (5 bases). The clonotype originates from a girl aged 2-10 years in good health and CMV-seronegative. The CDR3 protein is CASSEGAGFWYGYTF. CDR3 nucleotides: TGTGCCAGCAGTGAAGGGGCAGGGTTTTGGTATGGCTACACCTTC.